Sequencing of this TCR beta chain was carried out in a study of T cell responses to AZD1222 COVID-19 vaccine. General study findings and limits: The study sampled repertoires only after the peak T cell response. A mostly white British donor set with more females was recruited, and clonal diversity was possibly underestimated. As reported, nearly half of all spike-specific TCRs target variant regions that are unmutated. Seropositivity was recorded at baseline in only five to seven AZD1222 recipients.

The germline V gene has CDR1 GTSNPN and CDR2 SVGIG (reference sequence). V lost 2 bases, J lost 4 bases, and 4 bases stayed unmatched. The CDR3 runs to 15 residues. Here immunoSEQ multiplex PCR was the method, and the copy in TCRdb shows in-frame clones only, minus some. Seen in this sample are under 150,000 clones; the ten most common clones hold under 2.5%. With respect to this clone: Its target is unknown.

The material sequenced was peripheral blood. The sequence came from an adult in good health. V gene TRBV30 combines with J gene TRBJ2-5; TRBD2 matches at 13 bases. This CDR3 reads CAWSTGLAGVETQYF. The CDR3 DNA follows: TGTGCCTGGAGTACAGGACTAGCGGGGGTAGAGACCCAGTACTTC.